The TCR beta chain described here comes from a study of blood T cell repertoires in COVID-19. Study-level background: PBMCs, B-cell-depleted T cells, or T cells provided the cDNA or gDNA that made up the material.

The repertoire was sequenced with immunoSEQ multiplex PCR; TCRdb's copy has only in-frame clones and lacks some. The table has about 180,000 clones, 84% seen once. Participants were aged roughly 18 to 90 years, lived in 25 or so US areas, and enrolled virtually. Participants reported their clinical history, and cohort assignment relied on those reports. Trimming pared 3 bases from V and 1 base from J, leaving 10 bases between. The CDR3 runs to 15 residues. In germline, CDR1 is MNHEY, CDR2 SVGAGI. Sequenced sample: PBMCs or T cells enriched from blood (not recorded which). This clonotype was sampled from a man aged 45-65 years who had recovered from COVID-19. The chain employs TRBV6-5 and TRBJ1-5; a weak D match, TRBD1 (5 bases). The CDR3 loop is CASSYRAGSNQPQHF. The CDR3 nucleotides read TGTGCCAGCAGTTATAGAGCAGGGAGCAATCAGCCCCAGCATTTT.